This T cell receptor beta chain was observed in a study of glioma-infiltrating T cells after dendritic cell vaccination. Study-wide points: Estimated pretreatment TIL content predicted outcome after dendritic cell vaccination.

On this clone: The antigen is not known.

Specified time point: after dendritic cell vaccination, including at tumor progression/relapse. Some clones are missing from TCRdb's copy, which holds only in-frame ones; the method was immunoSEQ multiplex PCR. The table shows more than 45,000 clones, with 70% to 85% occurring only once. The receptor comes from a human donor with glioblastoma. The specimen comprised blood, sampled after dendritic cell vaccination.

DNA for the CDR3: TGTGCCAGTAGTATTGGGGACAGTAAAAATTCACCCCTCCACTTT. It codes for CASSIGDSKNSPLHF. The chain joins TRBV19 to TRBJ1-6; 7 bases are a match to TRBD1. The germline V gene has CDR1 LNHDA and CDR2 SQIVND (reference sequence). The trim removed 3 bases at V and 7 bases at J, leaving 6 bases unmatched. This CDR3 spans 15 amino acids.